This T cell receptor (beta chain) was observed in a study of T cell responses to AZD1222 COVID-19 vaccine. About this clone: Its antigen remains unidentified.

Study-level findings and limits: The donor cohort was predominantly white British with a female majority, and clonal diversity may have been underestimated. Spike was spanned by vaccine-associated CD4 TCRs, which were dominant at 160-218 and 743-854. It was only a handful of AZD1222 recipients who were seropositive at baseline. Repertoires were sampled only after the peak T cell response.

CDR3 size: 17 residues. CDR1 MGHRA and CDR2 YSYEKL come from the germline V gene. V lost 3 bases to trimming and J lost 0 bases; unmatched junction nucleotides: 4. Clones were read by immunoSEQ multiplex PCR, and TCRdb kept only the in-frame ones, dropping some. The sample records around 120,000 clones, about 90% being singletons. The chain couples TRBV4-1 to TRBJ2-7; 14 bases align to TRBD2. The specimen was peripheral blood, collected on day 0 of AZD1222 vaccination. The TCR originated in an adult in good health. The CDR3 DNA reads TGCGCCAGCAGCCAGGGACTAGCGGGGGCTAGCTCCTACGAGCAGTACTTC. Protein: CASSQGLAGASSYEQYF.